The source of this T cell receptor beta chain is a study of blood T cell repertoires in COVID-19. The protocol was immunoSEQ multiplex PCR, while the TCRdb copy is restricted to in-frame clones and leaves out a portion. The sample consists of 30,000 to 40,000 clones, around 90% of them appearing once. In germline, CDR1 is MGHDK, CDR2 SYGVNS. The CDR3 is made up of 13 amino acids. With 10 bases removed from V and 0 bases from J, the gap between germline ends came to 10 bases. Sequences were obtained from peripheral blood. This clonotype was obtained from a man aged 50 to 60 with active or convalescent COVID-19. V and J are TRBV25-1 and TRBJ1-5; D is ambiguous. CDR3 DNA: TGTGCCACTAGAGGAGATAGCAATCAGCCCCAGCATTTT. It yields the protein CATRGDSNQPQHF.